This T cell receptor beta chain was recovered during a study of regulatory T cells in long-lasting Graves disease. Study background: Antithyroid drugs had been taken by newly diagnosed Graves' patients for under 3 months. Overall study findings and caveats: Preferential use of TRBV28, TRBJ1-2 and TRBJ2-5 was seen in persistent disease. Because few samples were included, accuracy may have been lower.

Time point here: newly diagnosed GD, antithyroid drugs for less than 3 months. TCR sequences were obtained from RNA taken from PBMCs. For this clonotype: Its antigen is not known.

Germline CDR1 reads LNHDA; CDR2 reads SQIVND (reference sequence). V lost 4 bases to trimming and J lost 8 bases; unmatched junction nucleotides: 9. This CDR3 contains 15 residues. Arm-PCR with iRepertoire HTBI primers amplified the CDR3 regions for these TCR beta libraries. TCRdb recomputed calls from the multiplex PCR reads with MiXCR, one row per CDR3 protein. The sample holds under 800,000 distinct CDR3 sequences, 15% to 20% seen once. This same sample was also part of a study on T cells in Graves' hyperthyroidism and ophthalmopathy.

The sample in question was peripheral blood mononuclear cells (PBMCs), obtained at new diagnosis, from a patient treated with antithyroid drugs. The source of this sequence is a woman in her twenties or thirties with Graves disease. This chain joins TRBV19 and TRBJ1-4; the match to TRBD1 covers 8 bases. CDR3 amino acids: CASSTRQGIGEKLFF. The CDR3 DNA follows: TGTGCCAGTAGTACACGACAGGGGATTGGAGAAAAACTGTTTTTT. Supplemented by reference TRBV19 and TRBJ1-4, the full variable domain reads DGGITQSPKYLFRKEGQNVTLSCEQNLNHDAMYWYRQDPGQGLRLIYYSQIVNDFQKGDIAEGYSVSREKKESFPLTVTSAQKNPTAFYLCASSTRQGIGEKLFFGSGTQLSVL.